Reported below is one TCR beta chain. Antigen: not known. This entry comes from a study of CD8 T cells in ankylosing spondylitis. Each TCR beta library was made by quantitative 5'-RACE that incorporated molecular barcodes. From the 5' RACE reads, TCRdb called clonotypes with MiXCR, one entry per CDR3 protein. The table lists about 260,000 distinct CDR3 sequences, around 20% of them singletons. CDR3 length equals 12 residues. V lost 6 bases to trimming and J lost 5 bases; unmatched junction nucleotides: 5. CDR1 SQVTM and CDR2 ANQGSEA come from the germline V gene. Study findings and constraints: Clones tied to disease were said to be significantly enriched in matched ankylosing spondylitis synovial fluid. Characteristic, it appeared, of ankylosing spondylitis blood was a TCR beta motif of fewer than 10 highly homologous variants. Some motif variants were previously reported in reactive arthritis synovial fluid and blood.

The source is a male donor with ankylosing spondylitis or in good health (not recorded which). The chain recombines TRBV29-1 with TRBJ2-3; 7 bases are a match to TRBD1. The sample comprised blood, either unsorted or a sorted T cell fraction (not recorded which). The CDR3 sequence is CSVGTVGDTQYF. The CDR3 DNA follows: TGCAGCGTCGGGACAGTGGGAGATACGCAGTATTTT.